Listed below are T cell receptor beta chains from one sample, sequenced in a study of blood T cell repertoires in COVID-19. The assay was immunoSEQ multiplex PCR, and TCRdb's table has in-frame clones only and misses some. Seen here are some 200,000 clones, about 90% observed once, and the top ten hold over 3%. Sample: PBMCs or T cells enriched from blood (not recorded which). The source is a woman between 45 and 60 years old in a cohort exposed to, infected with or recovered from COVID-19 (not recorded which). Each CDR3 is given with its conserved first and last residue. A D gene is named only where the DNA matches it firmly. Only part of the rows carry a size: once, few, many, or a class if the clone is expanded.

clone size	J gene	D gene	V gene	CDR3 DNA	CDR3 protein
NA	TRBJ2-7	TRBD1	TRBV3-1/TRBV3-2	TGTGCCAGCAGCCAAACTACCATGGGGGACAGCCTATTCTACGAGCAGTACTTC	CASSQTTMGDSLFYEQYF
NA	TRBJ1-2	NA	TRBV19	TGTGCCAGTAGTATTCCCGGGGAGATCCTCTATGGCTACACCTTC	CASSIPGEILYGYTF
NA	TRBJ2-7	TRBD1	TRBV5-4	TGTGCCAGCAGCTTATGGGACAGGGATTCGTCCTACGAGCAGTACTTC	CASSLWDRDSSYEQYF
NA	TRBJ1-1	NA	TRBV30	TGTGCCTGGAGTCGACAGGTAGCTGGAACTGAAGCTTTCTTT	CAWSRQVAGTEAFF
NA	TRBJ1-6	TRBD1	TRBV7-9	TGTGCCAGCAGCTTTACAGGGGACGGTTCACCCCTCCACTTT	CASSFTGDGSPLHF
once	TRBJ2-7	NA	TRBV2	TGTGCCAGCAGTGACGCCGTAACGGGGGGCGACACCCGTTCTCCCTACGAGCAGTACTTC	CASSDAVTGGDTRSPYEQYF
once	TRBJ1-1	NA	TRBV10-1	TGCGCCAGCAGGGCCTCCATGAACACTGAAGCTTTCTTT	CASRASMNTEAFF
NA	TRBJ2-1	NA	TRBV12-3/TRBV12-4	TGTGCCAGCAGTCCCAGGGATGAGCAGTTCTTC	CASSPRDEQFF
few	TRBJ1-6	NA	TRBV19	TGTGCCAGTAGCCACAGAGGGCGGCCGGAATCGAATTCACCCCTCCACTTT	CASSHRGRPESNSPLHF
NA	TRBJ1-1	NA	TRBV7-2	TGTGCCAGCAGCCCCTGGGGCAGTCTGAACACTGAAGCTTTCTTT	CASSPWGSLNTEAFF
NA	TRBJ2-3	NA	TRBV15	TGTGCCACCAGCAGAGGGGGAGGAACAGATACGCAGTATTTT	CATSRGGGTDTQYF
once	TRBJ1-2	NA	TRBV6-5	TGTGCCAGCACCTCCGAAGCGGATGGCTACACCTTC	CASTSEADGYTF
NA	TRBJ2-3	NA	TRBV7-9	TGTGCCAGCAACACAGGGGGGGGAAACACAGATACGCAGTATTTT	CASNTGGGNTDTQYF
NA	TRBJ2-7	TRBD1	TRBV29-1	TGCAGCGTTGAAGAAAGTGGGGACAGACCCTACGAGCAGTACTTC	CSVEESGDRPYEQYF
few	TRBJ2-1	NA	TRBV9	TGTGCCAGCAGCGTAGCGGGGAACTACAATGAGCAGTTCTTC	CASSVAGNYNEQFF
NA	TRBJ1-6	TRBD1	TRBV7-2	TGTGCCAGCAGCCCCGGACAGGCATTCTCCTATAATTCACCCCTCCACTTT	CASSPGQAFSYNSPLHF
NA	TRBJ2-2	TRBD1	TRBV9	TGTGCCAGCGTTTCCGAGACAGGGCGAGTGGGGGACACCGGGGAGCTGTTTTTT	CASVSETGRVGDTGELFF
once	TRBJ1-3	NA	TRBV5-1	TGCGCCAGCAGCACTAACCTAGGGGTCTCTGGAAACACCATATATTTT	CASSTNLGVSGNTIYF
NA	TRBJ1-1	NA	TRBV7-2	TGTGCCAGCAGCTTAGTTAGAATGAACACTGAAGCTTTCTTT	CASSLVRMNTEAFF
NA	TRBJ1-2	NA	TRBV5-6	TGTGCCAGCAGCTTTTTCCACGCGCAGCAACGACTCTTTAACTATGGCTACACCTTC	CASSFFHAQQRLFNYGYTF
NA	TRBJ2-7	NA	TRBV28	TGTGCCAGCAGTCACCCCTTCGGGACAAACTCCTACGAGCAGTACTTC	CASSHPFGTNSYEQYF
NA	TRBJ1-1	NA	TRBV11-1	TGTGCCAGCAGCTTATTCCGACAGTTTGGCACTGAAGCTTTCTTT	CASSLFRQFGTEAFF
NA	TRBJ2-7	NA	TRBV21-1	TGTGCCACCGGGGGGTTCTCCTACGAGCAGTACTTC	CATGGFSYEQYF
once	TRBJ2-7	TRBD2	TRBV7-2	TGTGCCAGCAGCTTAGGGGTCACTAGCGGGGGGGCGTACGAGCAGTACTTC	CASSLGVTSGGAYEQYF
NA	TRBJ2-5	NA	TRBV19	TGTGCCAGTAGTATCAGTAACCTCCAAGAGACCCAGTACTTC	CASSISNLQETQYF
NA	TRBJ1-3	TRBD1	TRBV18	TGTGCCAGCTCACCGACCGGGACAGCAGACTCTGGAAACACCATATATTTT	CASSPTGTADSGNTIYF
few	TRBJ2-2	NA	TRBV7-9	TGTGCCAGCAGCTTACAGACCCAGGGTTCCGGGGAGCTGTTTTTT	CASSLQTQGSGELFF
NA	TRBJ1-1	NA	TRBV13	TGTGCCAGCAGCTCAAGCCGAGAAGCTTTCTTT	CASSSSREAFF
NA	TRBJ2-3	NA	TRBV30	TGTGCCTGGAGTGGGCAGGGTCAAGGCCCCCTGTCACATTTT	CAWSGQGQGPLSHF
NA	TRBJ1-4	TRBD1	TRBV18	TGTGCCAGCTCCACAGGGGGCGAAAAGGAAAAACTGTTTTTT	CASSTGGEKEKLFF
NA	TRBJ2-1	NA	TRBV18	TGTGCCAGCTCAAAGGAGACCCTCGGTGAGCAGTTCTTC	CASSKETLGEQFF
NA	TRBJ1-3	NA	TRBV4-1	TGCGCCAGCAGACCCGGGACAAGCAGAAACACCATATATTTT	CASRPGTSRNTIYF
NA	TRBJ2-5	TRBD2	TRBV3-1/TRBV3-2	TGTGCCAGCAGCCAGTATCGGGGAGCGGGAACAAAAGAGACCCAGTACTTC	CASSQYRGAGTKETQYF
NA	TRBJ2-1	TRBD1	TRBV11-3	TGTGCCAGCAGCCCCGGACAGGGCATACATGAGCAGTTCTTC	CASSPGQGIHEQFF
once	TRBJ1-2	NA	TRBV6-5	TGTGCCAGTGCCCAGGGAACAGGGTATGGCTACACCTTC	CASAQGTGYGYTF
NA	TRBJ2-7	NA	TRBV4-3	TGCGCCAGCAGCCAGGTGGGCCGACAGTACGAGCAGTACTTC	CASSQVGRQYEQYF
NA	TRBJ2-4	NA	TRBV24-1	TGTGCCACCAGTGATTTTCCCCTGTTAAACATTCAGTACTTC	CATSDFPLLNIQYF
NA	TRBJ1-6	NA	TRBV18	TGTGCCAGCTCACCGCGGACAAATAATTCACCCCTCCACTTT	CASSPRTNNSPLHF
NA	TRBJ2-2	TRBD2	TRBV18	TGTGCCAGCTCACCATTACCGGGGGGCACCGGGGAGCTGTTTTTT	CASSPLPGGTGELFF
NA	TRBJ2-3	NA	TRBV9	TGTGCCAGCAGTATTAGCTTCGCAGATACGCAGTATTTT	CASSISFADTQYF
NA	TRBJ2-7	TRBD2	TRBV4-1	TGCGCCAGCAGAAAAAGTACTAGCGACTCCTACGAGCAGTACTTC	CASRKSTSDSYEQYF
NA	TRBJ2-5	NA	TRBV7-2	TGTGCCAGCAGCCCCTCAACTCAAGAGACCCAGTACTTC	CASSPSTQETQYF
NA	TRBJ1-2	TRBD1	TRBV25-1	TGTGCCAGCAGTGACTCCGGGACAGGGCGAGTGGATGGCTACACCTTC	CASSDSGTGRVDGYTF
NA	TRBJ2-7	NA	TRBV30	TGTGCCTGGAGTGTAAATCTCCCCTACGAGCAGTACTTC	CAWSVNLPYEQYF
NA	TRBJ1-2	NA	TRBV3-1/TRBV3-2	TGTGCCAGCAGCCAAGATCTCAGGTTCTATGGCTACACCTTC	CASSQDLRFYGYTF
NA	TRBJ1-4	NA	TRBV5-1	TGCGCCAGCAGCTGGGGGCAGGGGCAGGGTAATGAAAAACTGTTTTTT	CASSWGQGQGNEKLFF
NA	TRBJ1-6	NA	TRBV5-5	TGTGCCAGCAGCCAAGGGACATTAACCCTCCACTTT	CASSQGTLTLHF
NA	TRBJ1-2	NA	TRBV7-2	TGTGCCAGCAAAAGACAGGAAAGGGGCTATGGCTACACCTTC	CASKRQERGYGYTF